The 4 T cell receptor beta chains below come from one sample, sequenced in a study of cytomegalovirus exposure and HLA in healthy donors. PCR was performed using 60 Vbeta and 13 Jbeta primers. This table comes from immunoSEQ multiplex PCR, and its TCRdb copy is limited to in-frame clones, with some not included. The table lists about 170,000 clones, about 85% of them singletons. The source material was PBMCs. These receptors all come from a woman between 50 and 59 years old in good health and CMV-seropositive.

Note on this clone: A junction end diverges from the germline sequence, so it may reflect a read error. The rearrangement links TRBV7-9 to TRBJ1-5; 8 positions agree with TRBD1. Germline V CDR1 and CDR2: SEHNR, FQNEAQ (reference sequence). CDR3 length: 17 amino acids. CDR3 residues: CSSSLTLGQGFNQPQHF. The CDR3 DNA sequence: TGTTCCAGCAGCTTAACCCTAGGACAGGGCTTTAATCAGCCCCAGCATTTT. Based on the CDR3 plus reference TRBV7-9 and TRBJ1-5, the full variable domain is DTGVSQNPRHKITKRGQNVTFRCDPISEHNRLYWYRQTLGQGPEFLTYFQNEAQLEKSRLLSDRFSAERPKGSFSTLEIQRTEQGDSAMYLCSSSLTLGQGFNQPQHFGDGTRLSIL.

The rearrangement links TRBV14 to TRBJ2-5; TRBD1 aligns across 8 bases. After removal of 2 bases from V and 3 bases from J, the junction contained 2 bases not matched to a gene. This CDR3 has 14 amino acids. Per germline, CDR1 SGHDN and CDR2 FVKESK. CDR3 sequence: CASSQTTGEETQYF. CDR3 nucleotide sequence: TGTGCCAGCAGCCAAACGACAGGGGAAGAGACCCAGTACTTC. Together with reference TRBV14 and TRBJ2-5, the CDR3 gives the full variable domain: EAGVTQFPSHSVIEKGQTVTLRCDPISGHDNLYWYRRVMGKEIKFLLHFVKESKQDESGMPNNRFLAERTGGTYSTLKVQPAELEDSGVYFCASSQTTGEETQYFGPGTRLLVL.

The rearrangement links TRBV4-2 to TRBJ2-5, with D unresolved. CDR3 length equals 15 residues. Germline loops: CDR1 LGHNA, CDR2 YNFKEQ. V was cut by 4 bases and J by 7 bases, with 19 bases left in between. The CDR3 sequence: CASSPPFIAGGTQYF. CDR3 bases: TGTGCCAGCAGCCCTCCCTTCATAGCTGGTGGGACCCAGTACTTC.

The V gene is TRBV28, the J gene TRBJ1-1; no definite D call. Germline CDR1 is MDHEN and CDR2 is SYDVKM. V was clipped by 10 bases and J by 6 bases, with 39 bases between them. The CDR3 runs to 20 residues. As DNA, the CDR3 is TGTGCCACCACTCCAGCCTCGGTTCGGACTCTCTTCCTGCTCAACGCTGAAGCTTTCTTT. Its translation is CATTPASVRTLFLLNAEAFF.